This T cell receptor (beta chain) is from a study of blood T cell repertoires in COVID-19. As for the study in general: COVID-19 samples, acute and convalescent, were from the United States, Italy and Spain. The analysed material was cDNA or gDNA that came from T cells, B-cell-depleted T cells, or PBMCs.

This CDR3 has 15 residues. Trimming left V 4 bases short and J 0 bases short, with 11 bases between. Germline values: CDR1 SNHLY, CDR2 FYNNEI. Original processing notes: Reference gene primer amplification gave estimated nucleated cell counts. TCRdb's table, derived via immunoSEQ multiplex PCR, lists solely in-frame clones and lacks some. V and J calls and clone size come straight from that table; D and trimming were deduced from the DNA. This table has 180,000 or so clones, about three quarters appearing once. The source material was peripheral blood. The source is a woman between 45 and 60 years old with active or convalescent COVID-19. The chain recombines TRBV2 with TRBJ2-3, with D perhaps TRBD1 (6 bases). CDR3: CASSVRTASTDTQYF. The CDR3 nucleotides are TGTGCCAGCAGTGTAAGGACAGCTAGCACAGATACGCAGTATTTT.